Following are 23 T cell receptor beta chains from one sample sequenced in a study of T-cell reconstitution after alpha-beta-depleted transplantation in children. As it was prepared, the TCRbeta library received unique molecular identifiers. MiXCR was run by TCRdb on the PCR reads, yielding one entry per CDR3 protein. The data contain about 610,000 distinct CDR3 sequences, more than 9% of them singletons. This sample comprised PBMCs from the stem cell graft donor, obtained from the stem cell graft. The receptors shown here come from a human donor who donated a stem cell graft to a child with acute myeloid leukemia.

The chain links TRBV29-1 to TRBJ2-1; TRBD2 matches at 8 bases. CDR3 length equals 14 residues. V was clipped by 1 base and J by 6 bases; unmatched bases: 5. Germline lookup yields CDR1 SQVTM and CDR2 ANQGSEA. This chain's CDR3 is CSVEVAGIGNEQFF. The CDR3 DNA reads TGCAGCGTTGAAGTAGCGGGAATTGGCAATGAGCAGTTCTTC.

V usage is TRBV4-2 and J usage is TRBJ2-1; D remains ambiguous. Germline-derived CDR1 and CDR2 are LGHNA and YNFKEQ. There are 13 residues in the CDR3. Trimming stripped 0 bases from V and 7 bases from J, with 7 bases between. The CDR3 is CASSQDLWNEQFF. The CDR3 DNA reads TGTGCCAGCAGCCAAGATCTTTGGAATGAGCAGTTCTTC.

This CDR3 is CATSPVRAEAEQYF. Here the CDR3 DNA reads TGTGCCACCAGCCCTGTTCGGGCGGAGGCCGAGCAGTACTTC. The J gene is TRBJ2-7, the V gene TRBV15; perhaps TRBD2 as D (5 bases). CDR1 and CDR2 from the germline V gene are LNHNV and YYDKDF (reference sequence). Trimming removed 5 bases at V and 6 bases at J, with 17 bases between. The CDR3 covers 14 residues.

The table lists this clonotype with many counts. The V gene is TRBV6-2 or TRBV6-3, the J gene TRBJ2-1; D not certain. The CDR3 contains 15 residues. Looked up from germline, CDR1 is MNHEY and CDR2 is SVGEGT. Trimming shortened V by 2 bases and J by 8 bases, and 16 bases separated the two germline ends. The CDR3 protein is CASSYLVISGDEQFF. CDR3 sequence (DNA): TGTGCCAGCAGTTACCTAGTCATATCGGGCGATGAGCAGTTCTTC.

This clonotype was detected only a few times. The junction and the germline gene differ at one end; a read error may be behind it. The V gene is TRBV7-7, the J gene TRBJ2-2, with TRBD2 matching 9 bases. This CDR3 has 18 residues. CDR1 and CDR2 (germline): SSHAT, FNYEAQ (reference sequence). The CDR3 DNA sequence: TGTGCTAGCAGCCTGATAGCGGGAGCTTCGAGAAACACCGGGGAGCTGTTTTTT. Its translation is CASSLIAGASRNTGELFF.

This clonotype showed up just a few times. V usage is TRBV28 and J usage is TRBJ2-1; 7 bases align to TRBD1. Germline values: CDR1 MDHEN, CDR2 SYDVKM. V gave up 6 bases and J gave up 5 bases; unmatched junction bases: 7. The CDR3 spans 14 residues. The CDR3 reads CASRGGQTHNEQFF. CDR3 coding DNA: TGTGCCAGCAGAGGGGGCCAAACCCACAATGAGCAGTTCTTC.

The sample holds a few counts of this clonotype. This rearrangement joins TRBV4-3 to TRBJ2-1; D gene unclear. The ends were cut back, 0 bases at V and 0 bases at J, with 12 bases in the middle. Per the germline V gene, CDR1 is LGHNA and CDR2 is YSLEER. The CDR3 has 17 residues. CDR3 residues: CASSQDVPPNSYNEQFF. The CDR3 coding sequence is TGCGCCAGCAGCCAAGATGTTCCTCCGAACTCCTACAATGAGCAGTTCTTC.

V is TRBV23-1 and J is TRBJ2-5; 7 bases are a match to TRBD1. TRBV23-1 is given ORF status, its function remaining uncertain. The CDR3 loop spans 14 amino acids. V was pared by 7 bases and J by 1 base, with 6 bases of the junction left unmatched. The CDR3 DNA is TGCGCCAGCAATCGTGACAGGGTCCAAGAGACCCAGTACTTC. It yields the protein CASNRDRVQETQYF.

This clonotype turned up a few times. This sequence joins TRBV28 and TRBJ2-1; 7 bases are a match to TRBD2. The CDR3 is made up of 14 amino acids. The germline V gene has CDR1 MDHEN and CDR2 SYDVKM. The trim removed 7 bases at V and 10 bases at J, leaving 13 bases unmatched. The CDR3 nucleotides are TGTGCCAGCACCGTGCGCGGGAGTGCCTCAGAGCAGTTCTTC. Amino acid sequence: CASTVRGSASEQFF.

The sample holds many counts of this clonotype. The chain joins TRBV27 to TRBJ2-1, with TRBD2 identical over 13 bases. Germline V gene lookup returns CDR1 MNHEY and CDR2 SMNVEV (reference sequence). J gave up 3 bases and V 6 bases, and 5 bases lay outside the gene matches. The CDR3 contains 16 residues. The CDR3 protein is CASRSTSGGGYNEQFF. The CDR3 region has the DNA TGTGCCAGCAGGAGCACTAGCGGGGGGGGCTACAATGAGCAGTTCTTC.

This clonotype was counted between two and nine times. The chain carries TRBV30 and TRBJ2-2; TRBD2 matches at 7 bases. CDR1 is GTSNPN, CDR2 SVGIG, per germline (reference sequence). V shed 5 bases, J shed 4 bases, and the junction held 16 bases outside the gene matches. This CDR3 has 17 residues. CDR3: CAWALLGGTLGTGELFF. CDR3 DNA sequence: TGTGCCTGGGCCCTTCTGGGAGGGACCCTCGGCACCGGGGAGCTGTTTTTT.

V gene TRBV15 combines with J gene TRBJ2-5; either TRBD1 or TRBD2 may supply D (5 bases each). CDR1 is LNHNV and CDR2 is YYDKDF in the germline V gene (reference sequence). Between the trimmed V and J ends, which lost 0 bases and 4 bases, there was a span of 9 bases. The CDR3 is 14 amino acids. CDR3 sequence: CATSREWDRETQYF. CDR3 nucleotides: TGTGCCACCAGCAGAGAATGGGACCGAGAGACCCAGTACTTC.

This chain links TRBV7-9 with TRBJ1-5; D is uncertain. CDR1 and CDR2 (germline): SEHNR, FQNEAQ (reference sequence). CDR3 length: 15 residues. Trimming took 1 base from V and 4 from J, leaving 11 bases between them. The CDR3 protein is CASSLEGSLNQPQHF. The CDR3 DNA sequence: TGTGCCAGCAGCTTAGAGGGCAGCTTGAATCAGCCCCAGCATTTT.

This sequence joins TRBV7-2 and TRBJ1-2; D call uncertain. The V and J ends lost 1 base and 3 bases respectively, with 6 bases between them. This CDR3 has 13 residues. Germline V lookup: CDR1 SGHTA, CDR2 FQGNSA. As DNA, the CDR3 is TGTGCCAGCAGCTTAGGGGCAGACTATGGCTACACCTTC. The encoded protein is CASSLGADYGYTF.

The chain recombines TRBV20-1 with TRBJ1-2; possibly TRBD1 for D (6 bases). Germline V gene sequence: CDR1 DFQATT, CDR2 SNEGSKA (reference sequence). The CDR3 has 16 amino acids. V was shortened by 0 bases and J by 5 bases, with 19 bases between the two germline ends. The CDR3 reads CSAREQGRGVGYGYTF. CDR3 nucleotide sequence: TGCAGTGCTAGAGAACAGGGAAGAGGGGTTGGGTATGGCTACACCTTC.

At least ten counts were recorded for this clonotype. Because the CDR3's place on the DNA is in doubt, the DNA is left out and the CDR3 is given as listed by TCRdb. This chain joins TRBV6-5 and TRBJ1-2; the table calls TRBD1, which could not be checked here. The germline gives CDR1 MNHEY, CDR2 SVGAGI. Both ends counted, the CDR3 spans 18 residues. The CDR3 spells CASKGVTPSVRGPGGYTF.

This clonotype was found many times. V is TRBV7-9 and J is TRBJ2-5; D not resolved. Trimming took 1 base from V and 4 from J, leaving 13 bases between them. From germline, CDR1 is SEHNR and CDR2 FQNEAQ (reference sequence). This CDR3 contains 15 residues. CDR3: CASSLVGGNRETQYF. The CDR3, as DNA: TGTGCCAGCAGCTTAGTGGGTGGAAATCGAGAGACCCAGTACTTC.

This clonotype turned up a few times. The rearrangement joins TRBV29-1 to TRBJ2-7; D uncertain. Germline assignment: CDR1 SQVTM and CDR2 ANQGSEA. V lost 6 bases, J lost 1 base, and 10 bases lay in between. CDR3 length: 12 amino acids. CDR3 residues: CSVRIQSYEQYF. DNA for the CDR3: TGCAGCGTCCGCATACAATCCTACGAGCAGTACTTC.

The chain combines TRBV29-1 with TRBJ2-2; 11 positions match TRBD2. CDR1 and CDR2 from the germline V gene are SQVTM and ANQGSEA. The trim removed 4 bases at V and 5 bases at J, leaving 3 bases unmatched. The CDR3 has 14 residues. The CDR3 coding sequence is TGCAGCGTTGGAAGACTAGCGGGAACCGGGGAGCTGTTTTTT. It is translated as CSVGRLAGTGELFF.

To note about this clonotype: This clone may be a read error of a much larger clone one base away. V and J are TRBV27 and TRBJ2-7; D call uncertain. Germline V gene data show CDR1 as MNHEY and CDR2 as SMNVEV (reference sequence). The CDR3 spans 15 residues. CDR3 DNA sequence: TGTGCCAGCAGTTTAAGCCGTCCCTCACTTAGTGAGCAGTGCTTC. This sequence encodes CASSLSRPSLSEQCF.

This sequence joins TRBV10-3 and TRBJ2-6; unclear D gene. Trimming removed 4 bases at V and 2 bases at J, with 0 bases between. The germline CDR1 and CDR2 sequences are ENHRY and SYGVKD. The CDR3 runs to 12 residues. The CDR3 sequence is CAISAGANVLTF. The CDR3, as DNA: TGTGCCATCAGTGCTGGGGCCAACGTCCTGACTTTC.

This clonotype was counted between two and nine times. DNA for the CDR3: TGTGCCAGCAGTTCTCCGGGACAGGGTGGCCACGAGCAGTACTTC. Translation: CASSSPGQGGHEQYF. This chain uses TRBV12-3 or TRBV12-4 with TRBJ2-7; TRBD1 agrees at 9 bases. V lost 4 bases and J lost 5; bases outside the gene matches: 9. CDR3 size: 15 residues.

The table lists this clonotype with a few counts. The chain links TRBV6-2 or TRBV6-3 to TRBJ2-3; D remains unclear. The germline CDR1 and CDR2 sequences are MNHEY and SVGEGT. The CDR3 extends over 14 amino acids. V shed 2 bases and J shed 5 bases, with 11 bases lying between them. Here the CDR3 reads CASSYDQLGDTQYF. CDR3 sequence (DNA): TGTGCCAGCAGTTACGACCAGCTAGGAGATACGCAGTATTTT.